One and the same sample provided the 16 T cell receptor beta chains below, sequenced in a study of early T cells in non-severe SARS-CoV-2 infection. From the 5' RACE reads, TCRdb called clonotypes with MiXCR, one entry per CDR3 protein. This sample has 30,000 or so distinct CDR3 sequences, with approximately 7% found just once. The sample comprised whole blood. The source is an adult who was a healthcare worker with PCR-confirmed SARS-CoV-2 infection or an uninfected control (not recorded which).

This clonotype was seen many times. The chain combines TRBV12-3 or TRBV12-4 with TRBJ2-1; tentative D call: TRBD2 (6 bases). Trimming removed 5 bases at V and 2 bases at J, with 16 bases between. This CDR3 comprises 16 residues. The CDR3 is CASSGLSQRTYNEQFF. The CDR3 nucleotides read TGTGCCAGCAGTGGACTATCCCAGCGGACCTACAATGAGCAGTTCTTC.

This clonotype was observed at least ten times. The rearrangement links TRBV20-1 to TRBJ1-1; D is undetermined. CDR1 and CDR2 from the germline V gene are DFQATT and SNEGSKA (reference sequence). Trimming shortened V by 1 base and J by 0 bases, and 18 bases separated the two germline ends. The CDR3 length is 17 residues. The DNA for the CDR3 is TGCAGTGCTAGAGTTCTCGGGTCTAGGGTTGTGAACACTGAAGCTTTCTTT. Encoded protein: CSARVLGSRVVNTEAFF.

This clonotype was picked up many times. This chain joins TRBV3-1 and TRBJ2-7; D is unclear. The V end was cut by 5 bases, the J end by 6 bases, with 14 bases between. The germline CDR1 and CDR2 sequences are LGHDT and YNNKEL (reference sequence). The length of the CDR3 is 13 residues. CDR3 residues: CASSTTPPREQYF. For the CDR3, the DNA is TGTGCCAGCAGCACCACACCGCCTCGCGAGCAGTACTTC.

Many counts were recorded for this clonotype. One end of the junction is discordant with germline, which a read error may explain. The chain combines TRBV7-7 with TRBJ2-2; TRBD2 matches at 11 bases. This CDR3 has 16 residues. Germline CDR1 and CDR2: SSHAT and FNYEAQ (reference sequence). The CDR3 DNA is TGTGCTAGCAGCCCGCAACTAGCGGGAGCGTCCGGGGAGCTGTTTTTT. Residues: CASSPQLAGASGELFF.

This clonotype was recorded at least ten times. This chain uses TRBV24-1 with TRBJ2-3; 7 nucleotides align to TRBD2. Per germline, CDR1 KGHDR and CDR2 SFDVKD. J lost 9 bases, V lost 6 bases, and 11 bases had no gene match. The CDR3 has 14 amino acids. The CDR3 DNA sequence: TGTGCCACCAGTCCTGCGGGAGAGGTTATCACGCAGTATTTT. As protein: CATSPAGEVITQYF.

This chain joins TRBV18 and TRBJ1-6; 7 bases fit TRBD1. This CDR3 is 16 amino acids long. Trimming cost V 3 bases and J 7 bases; bases outside gene matches: 9. CDR1 and CDR2 from the germline V gene are KGHSH and LQKENI. CDR3 loop: CASSPSLGQHNSPLHF. The CDR3 DNA follows: TGTGCCAGCTCACCGTCCCTGGGACAGCACAATTCACCCCTCCACTTT.

This clonotype was seen only a few times. The genes are TRBV7-2 and TRBJ2-1; D not resolved. Germline CDR1 is SGHTA and CDR2 is FQGNSA. The CDR3 consists of 9 residues. Trimming took 4 bases from V and 10 from J, leaving 2 bases between them. This chain's CDR3 is CASSSEQFF. In nucleotides, the CDR3 is TGTGCCAGCAGCTCGGAGCAGTTCTTC.

This clonotype was seen repeatedly, ten times or more. The chain carries TRBV20-1 and TRBJ2-1, with D perhaps matching TRBD2 (6 bases). The CDR3 runs to 15 residues. Germline assignment: CDR1 DFQATT and CDR2 SNEGSKA (reference sequence). V lost 1 base to trimming and J lost 10 bases, with 20 bases between them. The CDR3 DNA reads as TGCAGTGCTAGAGGGGAGACTAGGGGATTCGAGGAGCAGTTCTTC. Translating it yields CSARGETRGFEEQFF.

This clonotype was seen repeatedly, ten times or more. The chain is built from TRBV10-3 and TRBJ2-7; D possibly uses TRBD1 or TRBD2 (6 bases each). The V end lost 3 bases, the J end lost 4 bases, and 19 bases lay between the germline ends. This CDR3 spans 16 amino acids. From germline, CDR1 is ENHRY and CDR2 SYGVKD. DNA of the CDR3: TGTGCCATCAGTGACCCCCACGGGGGCCAAACTTACGAGCAGTACTTC. Residues: CAISDPHGGQTYEQYF.

This clonotype has more than one count but fewer than ten. This chain uses TRBV5-5 with TRBJ2-3; D ambiguous. The CDR3 is made up of 15 amino acids. V was trimmed by 0 bases and J by 3 bases, leaving 11 bases between them. The germline V gene has CDR1 SGHKS and CDR2 YYEKEE (reference sequence). The CDR3 DNA sequence: TGTGCCAGCAGCTTGGCCTTCGGACGGACAGATACGCAGTATTTT. Its translation: CASSLAFGRTDTQYF.

This clonotype was seen many times. The gene calls are TRBV11-2 and TRBJ2-7; D might be TRBD1 or TRBD2, each matching 5 bases. The CDR3 contains 14 residues. The V and J ends lost 4 bases and 5 bases respectively, with 15 bases between them. Per the germline V gene, CDR1 is SGHAT and CDR2 is FQNNGV. CDR3 bases: TGTGCCAGCAGCTCGACCGGGACCATCCACGAGCAGTACTTC. Translated, it gives CASSSTGTIHEQYF.

At least ten counts were recorded for this clonotype. The chain recombines TRBV4-1 with TRBJ2-7, with TRBD2 matching 10 bases. The CDR3 is 16 amino acids. Germline CDR1 and CDR2: MGHRA and YSYEKL. The V and J ends lost 0 bases and 5 bases, in that order; junction bases with no gene match: 7. Here the CDR3 DNA reads TGCGCCAGCAGCCAAGAAGCGCCGGGACTAGCGAACGAGCAGTACTTC. Amino acid sequence: CASSQEAPGLANEQYF.

At least ten counts were recorded for this clonotype. V usage is TRBV28 and J usage is TRBJ1-5; 12 bases map to TRBD1. The CDR3 is made up of 16 amino acids. The trim removed 6 bases at V and 6 bases at J, leaving 9 bases unmatched. CDR1 and CDR2 (germline): MDHEN, SYDVKM. The CDR3 here is CASRVLGTGGSQPQHF. The CDR3 DNA reads as TGTGCCAGCAGAGTCCTTGGGACAGGGGGCTCTCAGCCCCAGCATTTT. The whole variable domain, remainder taken from reference TRBV28 and TRBJ1-5, is DVKVTQSSRYLVKRTGEKVFLECVQDMDHENMFWYRQDPGLGLRLIYFSYDVKMKEKGDIPEGYSVSREKKERFSLILESASTNQTSMYLCASRVLGTGGSQPQHFGDGTRLSIL.

The rearrangement links TRBV6-6 to TRBJ2-2; perhaps TRBD1 as D (6 bases). CDR1 and CDR2 from the germline V gene are MNHNY and SVGAGI (reference sequence). Trimming took off 6 bases at V and 1 base at J, with 9 bases between the two ends. The CDR3 is 14 residues long. The CDR3 DNA follows: TGTGCCAGCAGGACGGGACAGAACACCGGGGAGCTGTTTTTT. This codes for CASRTGQNTGELFF.

This clonotype was seen at least ten times. This sequence joins TRBV10-2 and TRBJ2-3; possibly TRBD1 for D (6 bases). Looked up from germline, CDR1 is WSHSY and CDR2 is SAAADI. The CDR3 consists of 15 residues. The V end lost 2 bases, the J end lost 2 bases, and 11 bases lay between the germline ends. The DNA of the CDR3 is TGCGCCAGCAGTGAGGGGGGCGGGCCCACAGATACGCAGTATTTT. The encoded protein is CASSEGGGPTDTQYF.

This clonotype has only a few counts. A read error may produce the germline difference seen at one junction end. The chain employs TRBV4-1 and TRBJ2-7; tentatively, D is TRBD2 (6 bases). CDR1 is MGHRA, CDR2 YSYEKL, per germline. The CDR3 totals 15 residues. The DNA of the CDR3 is TGCGCCAGCAGCCAAGATAGCGGCCGATCCTACGCGCAGTACTTC. It encodes CASSQDSGRSYAQYF.